The 31 T cell receptor beta chains listed next were all sequenced from one sample in a study of long-term antiretroviral therapy in people with HIV. The immunoSEQ assay was v3.0, run at survey level. Produced via immunoSEQ multiplex PCR; TCRdb's table is partial and in-frame only. The sample includes approximately 20,000 clones, 70% to 90% of them seen just once. This material consisted of unsorted PBMCs, taken 0.6 years after starting antiretroviral therapy. These receptors came from a man aged 55 to 69 with HIV.

The J gene is TRBJ2-5, the V gene TRBV7-3; possibly TRBD1 for D (6 bases). Germline assignment: CDR1 SGHTA and CDR2 FQGTGA. The CDR3 consists of 14 residues. Trimming left V 4 bases short and J 4 bases short, with 13 bases between. In DNA form, the CDR3 reads TGTGCCAGCAGCTCAGGGGTACTAAGAGAGACCCAGTACTTC. It encodes CASSSGVLRETQYF. Full variable domain (rest looked up from reference TRBV7-3 and TRBJ2-5): GAGVSQTPSNKVTEKGKYVELRCDPISGHTALYWYRQSLGQGPEFLIYFQGTGAADDSGLPNDRFFAVRPEGSVSTLKIQRTERGDSAVYLCASSSGVLRETQYFGPGTRLLVL.

The CDR3: CASSLGDRYGYTF. The CDR3 DNA is TGTGCCAGCAGCTTAGGGGACCGCTATGGCTACACCTTC. V gene TRBV7-2 combines with J gene TRBJ1-2, with TRBD1 as a possible D gene (5 bases). From germline, CDR1 is SGHTA and CDR2 FQGNSA. Trimming removed 1 base at V and 4 bases at J, with 7 bases between. CDR3 length: 13 residues.

The V and J genes are TRBV18 and TRBJ1-3; D call uncertain. Trimming stripped 3 bases from V and 8 bases from J, with 8 bases between. This CDR3 is built from 12 residues. The germline CDR1 and CDR2 sequences are KGHSH and LQKENI. For the CDR3, the DNA is TGTGCCAGCTCACCTATGCTGCACACCATATATTTT. Translated, it gives CASSPMLHTIYF.

The chain has TRBV30 and TRBJ1-5; D unresolved. Trimming removed 1 base at V and 4 bases at J, with 8 bases between. The CDR3 is 13 amino acids. Germline V gene lookup returns CDR1 GTSNPN and CDR2 SVGIG (reference sequence). CDR3 sequence (DNA): TGTGCCTGGAGTGGCAGATCGAATCAGCCCCAGCATTTT. It codes for CAWSGRSNQPQHF.

This clone was counted only a few times. This chain joins TRBV2 and TRBJ2-2; tentatively, D is TRBD1 (6 bases). Trimming stripped 8 bases from V and 4 bases from J, with 14 bases between. The length of the CDR3 is 14 residues. The germline V gene encodes CDR1 SNHLY and CDR2 FYNNEI. DNA for the CDR3: TGTGCCAGCGCCCCGGACAGCTCCACCGGGGAGCTGTTTTTT. Its translation is CASAPDSSTGELFF.

The chain employs TRBV7-9 and TRBJ2-3, with D possibly matching TRBD2 (5 bases). Germline CDR1 and CDR2: SEHNR and FQNEAQ (reference sequence). With 5 bases removed from V and 2 bases from J, the gap between germline ends came to 17 bases. The CDR3 spans 16 residues. The CDR3: CASSRRGGADTDTQYF. The CDR3 DNA follows: TGTGCCAGCAGCCGCCGGGGTGGAGCGGACACAGATACGCAGTATTTT.

This chain joins TRBV27 and TRBJ2-6, with 9 bases that match TRBD1. CDR3 length: 18 amino acids. The V and J ends lost 3 bases and 4 bases, in that order; junction bases with no gene match: 10. Germline CDR1 and CDR2: MNHEY and SMNVEV (reference sequence). The DNA of the CDR3 is TGTGCCAGCAGTTTTTCCGACAGGGGGGGGTTAGGGGCCAACGTCCTGACTTTC. This translates into CASSFSDRGGLGANVLTF.

The V gene is TRBV5-6, the J gene TRBJ2-7; no reliable D call. V lost 0 bases and J lost 2, with 15 bases in between. Germline assignment: CDR1 SGHDT and CDR2 YYEEEE. The CDR3 loop spans 16 amino acids. Written as DNA, the CDR3 is TGTGCCAGCAGCTTGGAGGGTCGCGATGAACCCTACGAGCAGTACTTC. Its translation is CASSLEGRDEPYEQYF.

CDR3 nucleotide sequence: TGTGCCAGCAGCCTAGACAGGGAAGTCGAAGGCTACACCTTC. Its translation is CASSLDREVEGYTF. The chain carries TRBV5-4 and TRBJ1-2, with 7 bases that match TRBD1. Trimming at V came to 4 bases and at J to 8 bases, leaving 11 bases not matched to a gene. From germline, CDR1 is SGHNT and CDR2 YYREEE (reference sequence). This CDR3 spans 14 amino acids.

The gene calls are TRBV6-5 and TRBJ1-1; D unclear. V lost 6 bases to trimming and J lost 3 bases, with 11 bases between them. In germline, CDR1 is MNHEY, CDR2 SVGAGI. The CDR3 totals 13 residues. The CDR3 reads CASRSGRYTEAFF. The DNA of the CDR3 is TGTGCCAGCAGATCCGGGAGGTACACTGAAGCTTTCTTT.

This clone has a handful of counts. The rearrangement uses TRBV5-1 and TRBJ1-1; 8 nucleotides agree with TRBD1. J was trimmed by 2 bases and V by 3 bases; bases with no gene match: 3. CDR1 is SGHRS and CDR2 is YFSETQ in the germline V gene. The CDR3 has 14 amino acids. For the CDR3, the DNA is TGCGCCAGCAGCTCGGACAGGGTTAACACTGAAGCTTTCTTT. Its protein is CASSSDRVNTEAFF.

This clone was found a few times. This CDR3 reads CASSPVGNSNQPQHF. CDR3 nucleotides: TGTGCCAGCAGCCCAGTTGGGAATAGCAATCAGCCCCAGCATTTT. V and J are TRBV11-2 and TRBJ1-5; D unclear. CDR3 length: 15 residues. Per the germline V gene, CDR1 is SGHAT and CDR2 is FQNNGV. V lost 5 bases and J lost 0, with 11 bases in between.

The rearrangement links TRBV5-4 to TRBJ2-1, with 7 bases matching TRBD2. This CDR3 has 15 amino acids. V was clipped by 7 bases and J by 3 bases; unmatched bases: 10. Germline CDR1 SGHNT, CDR2 YYREEE (reference sequence). CDR3 amino acids: CASRGTLADYNEQFF. The CDR3 bases are TGTGCCAGCCGGGGGACTCTAGCGGACTACAATGAGCAGTTCTTC. Full variable domain (missing parts from reference TRBV5-4 and TRBJ2-1): ETGVTQSPTHLIKTRGQQVTLRCSSQSGHNTVSWYQQALGQGPQFIFQYYREEENGRGNFPPRFSGLQFPNYSSELNVNALELDDSALYLCASRGTLADYNEQFFGPGTRLTVL.

This chain uses TRBV5-1 with TRBJ2-2; D is unclear. Deletions cut 0 bases from V and 5 bases from J, with 8 bases between. Germline assignment: CDR1 SGHRS and CDR2 YFSETQ. The CDR3 spans 14 residues. Here the CDR3 DNA reads TGCGCCAGCAGCTTGGATTCGGGTACCGGGGAGCTGTTTTTT. It codes for CASSLDSGTGELFF.

Only a few counts were recorded for this clone. The chain combines TRBV15 with TRBJ2-5, with TRBD1 as a possible D gene (6 bases). This CDR3 has 15 residues. Trimming stripped 4 bases from V and 1 base from J, with 13 bases between. CDR1 is LNHNV, CDR2 YYDKDF, per germline (reference sequence). DNA for the CDR3: TGTGCCACCAGCAAGGGGGTCGGGATCCAAGAGACCCAGTACTTC. Protein product: CATSKGVGIQETQYF. Drawing the rest from reference TRBV15 and TRBJ2-5, the complete variable domain is DAMVIQNPRYQVTQFGKPVTLSCSQTLNHNVMYWYQQKSSQAPKLLFHYYDKDFNNEADTPDNFQSRRPNTSFCFLDIRSPGLGDTAMYLCATSKGVGIQETQYFGPGTRLLVL.

The rearrangement uses TRBV9 and TRBJ2-1, with D perhaps TRBD2 (5 bases). Germline V gene data show CDR1 as SGDLS and CDR2 as YYNGEE. The CDR3 runs 15 residues. The V end was cut by 3 bases, the J end by 5 bases, with 15 bases between. The CDR3 bases are TGTGCCAGCAGCGCACTAGTTCTGGGAAACAATGAGCAGTTCTTC. This codes for CASSALVLGNNEQFF.

Written as DNA, the CDR3 is TGTGCCAGCAGCCCTGACGGTACGAACACTGAAGCTTTCTTT. Its protein is CASSPDGTNTEAFF. This rearrangement joins TRBV7-3 to TRBJ1-1, with no clear D. The CDR3 length is 14 residues. The ends were cut back, 5 bases at V and 1 base at J, with 11 bases in the middle. The V gene's germline CDR1 is SGHTA and CDR2 FQGTGA.

The chain employs TRBV5-1 and TRBJ1-2; D might be TRBD1 (6 bases). V was cut by 3 bases and J by 5 bases, with 14 bases left in between. Germline CDR1 SGHRS, CDR2 YFSETQ. The CDR3 runs to 14 residues. Written as DNA, the CDR3 is TGCGCCAGCAGCTACGGGACAAGGGATTATGGCTACACCTTC. Translating gives CASSYGTRDYGYTF.

This clone occurred a few times. The chain uses TRBV2 and TRBJ1-2; D might be TRBD1 (5 bases). The CDR3 runs to 11 residues. Trimming removed 7 bases at V and 5 bases at J, with 8 bases between. CDR1 SNHLY and CDR2 FYNNEI come from the germline V gene. CDR3 protein: CASMGGYGYTF. The CDR3 nucleotides are TGTGCCAGCATGGGGGGTTATGGCTACACCTTC.

The chain joins TRBV27 to TRBJ1-6; D not certain. The V and J ends lost 2 bases and 11 bases respectively, with 13 bases between them. The CDR3 is made up of 14 amino acids. From germline, CDR1 is MNHEY and CDR2 SMNVEV (reference sequence). CDR3 coding DNA: TGTGCCAGCAGTTTACGAGGGATTCGTGCACCCCTCCACTTT. Its translation is CASSLRGIRAPLHF.

This chain links TRBV12-5 with TRBJ2-3; 9 bases align to TRBD2. The CDR3 sequence is 19 residues long. Germline-derived CDR1 and CDR2 are LGHNT and FRNRAP. The J segment lost 0 bases and the V segment lost 5 bases, leaving 15 bases of the junction unmatched. CDR3 loop: CASGGGRETSGSSTDTQYF. The CDR3 coding sequence is TGTGCTAGTGGTGGCGGGAGGGAGACTTCCGGGTCTAGCACAGATACGCAGTATTTT.

This chain connects TRBV6-4 to TRBJ1-2; 7 bases are shared with TRBD1. CDR3 size: 14 residues. Trimming cost V 6 bases and J 7 bases; bases outside gene matches: 11. Germline lookup yields CDR1 MRHNA and CDR2 SNTAGT. In DNA form, the CDR3 reads TGTGCCAGCAGCCCTCGGACAGGAATAAGTGGCTACACCTTC. Translating it yields CASSPRTGISGYTF.

The chain has TRBV18 and TRBJ2-6; D assignment may be TRBD1 or TRBD2 (6 bases each). This CDR3 spans 17 amino acids. V shed 2 bases and J shed 0 bases, with 11 bases lying between them. Germline loops: CDR1 KGHSH, CDR2 LQKENI. The CDR3 nucleotides are TGTGCCAGCTCACCAAGGGGGGTGAACTCTGGGGCCAACGTCCTGACTTTC. It encodes CASSPRGVNSGANVLTF.

The V call is TRBV10-3, the J call TRBJ1-6; D is possibly TRBD1 (5 bases). Germline V gene data show CDR1 as ENHRY and CDR2 as SYGVKD. The CDR3 is made up of 15 amino acids. Trimming cost V 6 bases and J 0 bases, with 9 bases left between them. As DNA, the CDR3 is TGTGCCATCAGGACAGACAACTCCTATAATTCACCCCTCCACTTT. Translation gives CAIRTDNSYNSPLHF.

V usage is TRBV5-1 and J usage is TRBJ1-1; 9 bases are shared with TRBD1. Trimming removed 0 bases from V and 2 bases from J; junction bases left unmatched: 11. Germline-derived CDR1 and CDR2 are SGHRS and YFSETQ. The CDR3 extends over 18 amino acids. The CDR3 here is CASSLARGGTGFNTEAFF. The CDR3 bases are TGCGCCAGCAGCTTGGCACGGGGGGGGACAGGGTTCAACACTGAAGCTTTCTTT.

The gene calls are TRBV6-5 and TRBJ2-1, with D possibly matching TRBD2 (5 bases). The CDR3 covers 14 residues. Trimming took off 5 bases at V and 0 bases at J, with 8 bases between the two ends. The germline V gene has CDR1 MNHEY and CDR2 SVGAGI. The CDR3: CASSGLASYNEQFF. CDR3 sequence (DNA): TGTGCCAGCAGTGGGCTAGCCTCCTACAATGAGCAGTTCTTC.

The chain is built from TRBV9 and TRBJ1-2; 7 positions agree with TRBD1. The CDR3 totals 15 residues. With 0 bases clipped from V and 3 bases from J, the junction kept 5 bases outside the gene matches. CDR1 is SGDLS and CDR2 is YYNGEE in the germline V gene. The CDR3 protein is CASSVDTGVDYGYTF. The CDR3 DNA reads TGTGCCAGCAGCGTAGATACAGGGGTGGACTATGGCTACACCTTC.

V usage is TRBV28 and J usage is TRBJ2-1; D ambiguous. Germline CDR1 reads MDHEN; CDR2 reads SYDVKM. Trimming took off 2 bases at V and 6 bases at J, with 11 bases between the two ends. The CDR3 covers 14 residues. CDR3 bases: TGTGCCAGCAGTTTACCCAACCGGGCCAATGAGCAGTTCTTC. Translating gives CASSLPNRANEQFF.

The J gene is TRBJ2-7, the V gene TRBV30; a possible D gene is TRBD2 (6 bases). The CDR3 has 12 residues. In germline, CDR1 is GTSNPN, CDR2 SVGIG (reference sequence). With 2 bases removed from V and 3 bases from J, the gap between germline ends came to 8 bases. Here the CDR3 DNA reads TGTGCCTGGAGTAGGCGGGACTACGAGCAGTACTTC. Protein sequence: CAWSRRDYEQYF.

The V call is TRBV20-1, the J call TRBJ1-5; D gene ambiguous. There are 11 residues in the CDR3. Trimming removed 5 bases from V and 2 bases from J, with 4 bases in between. Germline V gene data show CDR1 as DFQATT and CDR2 as SNEGSKA (reference sequence). The chain's CDR3 is CSAYGNQPQHF. DNA of the CDR3: TGCAGTGCTTACGGCAATCAGCCCCAGCATTTT.

The V and J genes are TRBV4-1 and TRBJ1-5; D is ambiguous. Trimming stripped 0 bases from V and 5 bases from J, with 5 bases between. The V gene's germline CDR1 is MGHRA and CDR2 YSYEKL. The CDR3 consists of 13 residues. The CDR3 region is CASSQEIHQPQHF. The CDR3 DNA follows: TGCGCCAGCAGCCAAGAAATCCATCAGCCCCAGCATTTT.